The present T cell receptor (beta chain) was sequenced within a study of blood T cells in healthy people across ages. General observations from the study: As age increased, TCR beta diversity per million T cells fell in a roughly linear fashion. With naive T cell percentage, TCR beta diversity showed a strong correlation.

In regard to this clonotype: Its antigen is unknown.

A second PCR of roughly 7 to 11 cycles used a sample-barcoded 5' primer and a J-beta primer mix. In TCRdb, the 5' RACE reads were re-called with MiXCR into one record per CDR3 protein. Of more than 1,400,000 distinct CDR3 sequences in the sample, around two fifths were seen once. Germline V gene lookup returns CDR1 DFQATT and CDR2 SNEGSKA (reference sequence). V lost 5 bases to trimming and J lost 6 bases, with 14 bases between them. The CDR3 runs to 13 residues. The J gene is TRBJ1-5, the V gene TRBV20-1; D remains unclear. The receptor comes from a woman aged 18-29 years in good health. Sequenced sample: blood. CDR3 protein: CSAPPGGSQPQHF. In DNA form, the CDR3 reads TGCAGTGCTCCTCCCGGCGGAAGTCAGCCCCAGCATTTT.